This entry lists 21 T cell receptor beta chains sequenced from one sample in a study of OX40 agonist ivuxolimab in advanced cancers. The data were produced by immunoSEQ multiplex PCR, yet TCRdb's version contains in-frame clones alone and is incomplete. The table lists roughly 77,000 clones, 92% of them singletons, with around 10% in the top ten. The input for sequencing was CD4+ or CD8+ T cells sorted from blood, taken in a trial of the OX40 agonist ivuxolimab. These receptors all stem from an adult with an advanced solid tumor such as melanoma, head and neck, liver or kidney cancer.

The V gene is TRBV11-2, the J gene TRBJ2-7; D not resolved. The ends were cut back, 2 bases at V and 1 base at J, with 9 bases in the middle. This CDR3 has 14 amino acids. Germline-derived CDR1 and CDR2 are SGHAT and FQNNGV. The CDR3 DNA is TGTGCCAGCAGCTTAAGCCCCCCGTCCTACGAGCAGTACTTC. This codes for CASSLSPPSYEQYF.

This clone appeared a single time. As DNA, the CDR3 is TGTGCCACCATACACGGGACCTCCTACGAGCAGTACTTC. Translated, it gives CATIHGTSYEQYF. The rearrangement uses TRBV10-3 and TRBJ2-7; D is tentatively TRBD1 or TRBD2 (5 bases each). The CDR3 runs to 13 residues. Trimming pared 10 bases from V and 0 bases from J, leaving 13 bases between. Germline-derived CDR1 and CDR2 are ENHRY and SYGVKD.

The chain couples TRBV4-3 to TRBJ2-5, with D maybe TRBD2 (5 bases). The germline V and J ends were trimmed by 0 bases and 5 bases, with 13 bases remaining between them. Germline V CDR1 and CDR2: LGHNA, YSLEER. The CDR3 is made up of 15 amino acids. The CDR3 DNA sequence: TGCGCCAGCAGCCAAGATGGGTCGGGGTGGGAGACCCAGTACTTC. Translating gives CASSQDGSGWETQYF.

The chain has TRBV10-3 and TRBJ2-7; D is possibly TRBD1 (5 bases). Trimming stripped 7 bases from V and 2 bases from J, with 15 bases between. The CDR3 is made up of 14 amino acids. Germline V lookup: CDR1 ENHRY, CDR2 SYGVKD. The CDR3 loop is CAITKQATPYEQYF. CDR3 bases: TGTGCCATCACTAAACAGGCCACCCCCTACGAGCAGTACTTC.

The V and J genes are TRBV19 and TRBJ2-7, with D perhaps being TRBD1 or TRBD2 (6 bases each). Germline lookup yields CDR1 LNHDA and CDR2 SQIVND (reference sequence). Trimming shortened V by 4 bases and J by 4 bases, and 20 bases separated the two germline ends. The CDR3 consists of 16 residues. The DNA for the CDR3 is TGTGCCAGTAGTAACTGGGCCCCCGGGGGCGAGTACGAGCAGTACTTC. This gives the protein CASSNWAPGGEYEQYF.

V and J are TRBV13 and TRBJ2-3; TRBD1 is a possible D gene (6 bases). The CDR3 runs to 15 residues. CDR1 is PRHDT and CDR2 is FYEKMQ in the germline V gene (reference sequence). V lost 8 bases and J 4 bases, leaving 19 bases between the germline ends. For the CDR3, the DNA is TGTGCCAGCGGGTGGACAGTCGCGGCCGCAGATACGCAGTATTTT. Its protein product is CASGWTVAAADTQYF.

The chain joins TRBV4-1 to TRBJ1-2; D is unclear. CDR3 size: 17 residues. Per the germline V gene, CDR1 is MGHRA and CDR2 is YSYEKL. The V and J ends lost 0 bases and 4 bases respectively, with 18 bases between them. The CDR3 protein is CASSQEVSVLGIYGYTF. The CDR3 coding sequence is TGCGCCAGCAGCCAAGAAGTGTCCGTACTTGGTATCTATGGCTACACCTTC.

This chain connects TRBV13 to TRBJ2-7, with D perhaps being TRBD1 or TRBD2 (5 bases each). The CDR3 is 14 residues long. V lost 4 bases and J lost 4, with 14 bases in between. CDR1 PRHDT and CDR2 FYEKMQ come from the germline V gene (reference sequence). As DNA, the CDR3 is TGTGCCAGCAGCTCCCGGGACGTGGTGTACGAGCAGTACTTC. Translating it yields CASSSRDVVYEQYF.

The chain recombines TRBV27 with TRBJ1-1; D remains unclear. The germline V gene has CDR1 MNHEY and CDR2 SMNVEV (reference sequence). This CDR3 comprises 16 residues. Between the trimmed V and J ends, which lost 6 bases and 0 bases, there was a span of 17 bases. Written as DNA, the CDR3 is TGTGCCAGCAGCGCTTGGGAGGAGGGTTTGAACACTGAAGCTTTCTTT. Translating it yields CASSAWEEGLNTEAFF.

The chain couples TRBV2 to TRBJ1-1, with 7 nucleotides matching TRBD1. This CDR3 has 15 residues. The germline V gene has CDR1 SNHLY and CDR2 FYNNEI. V was pared by 3 bases and J by 5 bases, with 9 bases of the junction left unmatched. Here the CDR3 reads CASSDAYRGRTEAFF. In nucleotides, the CDR3 is TGTGCCAGCAGTGATGCTTACAGGGGAAGGACTGAAGCTTTCTTT.

The chain has TRBV13 and TRBJ1-4; D gene ambiguous. CDR1 is PRHDT, CDR2 FYEKMQ, per germline (reference sequence). The CDR3 has 14 residues. V was shortened by 2 bases and J by 8 bases, with 12 bases between the two germline ends. CDR3 bases: TGTGCCAGCAGCTTATCCCGACAAGGCGAAAAACTGTTTTTT. Its protein product is CASSLSRQGEKLFF.

V gene TRBV5-1 combines with J gene TRBJ1-2; D is possibly TRBD1 (6 bases). V dropped 4 bases and J dropped 4 bases, with 14 bases sitting between them. CDR1 is SGHRS and CDR2 is YFSETQ in the germline V gene. The CDR3 loop spans 14 amino acids. The CDR3 reads CASSLGQFVYGYTF. In DNA form, the CDR3 reads TGCGCCAGCAGCCTCGGACAGTTTGTCTATGGCTACACCTTC.

The chain has TRBV10-2 and TRBJ1-1; 7 positions agree with TRBD1. Germline V lookup: CDR1 WSHSY, CDR2 SAAADI. V lost 11 bases to trimming and J lost 2 bases; unmatched junction nucleotides: 11. The CDR3 consists of 14 residues. CDR3 region: CAADSRGTNTEAFF. Written as DNA, the CDR3 is TGCGCCGCAGATAGCAGGGGGACCAACACTGAAGCTTTCTTT.

The V call is TRBV7-2, the J call TRBJ2-1; no clear D. Germline lookup yields CDR1 SGHTA and CDR2 FQGNSA. V shed 6 bases and J shed 10 bases, with 13 bases lying between them. The CDR3 contains 12 residues. The CDR3 DNA reads as TGTGCCAGCAGGGACGAGGTATTCGAGCAGTTCTTC. Amino acid sequence: CASRDEVFEQFF.

This sequence joins TRBV30 and TRBJ1-1, with TRBD1 as a possible D gene (6 bases). Trimming left V 1 base short and J 6 bases short, with 12 bases between. This CDR3 comprises 13 residues. The V gene's germline CDR1 is GTSNPN and CDR2 SVGIG (reference sequence). In DNA form, the CDR3 reads TGTGCCTGGAGTGGGGGGGGCTGGGCTGAAGCTTTCTTT. It yields the protein CAWSGGGWAEAFF.

This clone was counted a few times. The J gene is TRBJ1-1, the V gene TRBV5-6; no clear D gene. CDR3 length: 14 residues. CDR1 and CDR2 from the germline V gene are SGHDT and YYEEEE. The germline V and J ends were trimmed by 0 bases and 7 bases, with 13 bases remaining between them. This chain's CDR3 is CASSLATAFSEAFF. The CDR3 DNA reads TGTGCCAGCAGCTTGGCAACCGCCTTCAGTGAAGCTTTCTTT.

The J gene is TRBJ2-5, the V gene TRBV11-3; unclear D gene. CDR1 is SGHNT and CDR2 is YENEEA in the germline V gene. There are 15 residues in the CDR3. V lost 5 bases, J lost 4 bases, and 17 bases lay in between. DNA for the CDR3: TGTGCCAGCAGCCCCGTGACACACTTTCGAGAGACCCAGTACTTC. Translated, it gives CASSPVTHFRETQYF.

This rearrangement joins TRBV6-5 to TRBJ1-2; no definite D call. Per germline, CDR1 MNHEY and CDR2 SVGAGI. There are 13 residues in the CDR3. V lost 0 bases and J lost 0, with 2 bases in between. DNA for the CDR3: TGTGCCAGCAGTTACTCGGCTAACTATGGCTACACCTTC. It specifies CASSYSANYGYTF.

In DNA form, the CDR3 reads TGTGCCAGCAGTTTATTAGGAGGGGTCGAGCACACAGATACGCAGTATTTT. Encoded protein: CASSLLGGVEHTDTQYF. The J gene is TRBJ2-3, the V gene TRBV27; the D gene is possibly TRBD2 (6 bases). The CDR3 is 17 residues long. CDR1 is MNHEY and CDR2 is SMNVEV in the germline V gene (reference sequence). Trimming left V 1 base short and J 2 bases short, with 16 bases between.

The rearrangement joins TRBV6-6 to TRBJ2-3; D tentatively fits TRBD1 or TRBD2 (6 bases each). Deletions cut 2 bases from V and 3 bases from J, with 15 bases between. Germline-derived CDR1 and CDR2 are MNHNY and SVGAGI (reference sequence). The CDR3 sequence is 16 residues long. CDR3 in DNA: TGTGCCAGCAGTTACGCCCCGTGGGGGGCGACAGATACGCAGTATTTT. Protein product: CASSYAPWGATDTQYF.

The chain uses TRBV18 and TRBJ1-5; D not certain. This CDR3 is 16 amino acids long. CDR1 and CDR2 (germline): KGHSH, LQKENI. V was shortened by 3 bases and J by 0 bases, with 12 bases between the two germline ends. For the CDR3, the DNA is TGTGCCAGCTCACCGCGGGATCCTTATAGCAATCAGCCCCAGCATTTT. Residues: CASSPRDPYSNQPQHF. The full variable domain, rest sourced from reference TRBV18 and TRBJ1-5, is NAGVMQNPRHLVRRRGQEARLRCSPMKGHSHVYWYRQLPEEGLKFMVYLQKENIIDESGMPKERFSAEFPKEGPSILRIQQVVRGDSAAYFCASSPRDPYSNQPQHFGDGTRLSIL.